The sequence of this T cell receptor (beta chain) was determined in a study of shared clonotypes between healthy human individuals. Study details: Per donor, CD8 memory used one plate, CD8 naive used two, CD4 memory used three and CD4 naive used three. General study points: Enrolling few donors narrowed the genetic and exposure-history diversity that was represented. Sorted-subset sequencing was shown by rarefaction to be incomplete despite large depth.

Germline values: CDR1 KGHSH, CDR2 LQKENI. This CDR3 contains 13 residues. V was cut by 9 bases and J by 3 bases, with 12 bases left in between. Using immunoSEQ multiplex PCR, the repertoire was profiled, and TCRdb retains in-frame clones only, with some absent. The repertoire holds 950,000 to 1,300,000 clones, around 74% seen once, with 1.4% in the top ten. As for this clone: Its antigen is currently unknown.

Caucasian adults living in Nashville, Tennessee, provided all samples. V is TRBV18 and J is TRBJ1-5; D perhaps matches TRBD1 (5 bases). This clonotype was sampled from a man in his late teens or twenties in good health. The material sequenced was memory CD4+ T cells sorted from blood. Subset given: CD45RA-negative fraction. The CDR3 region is CASREGINQPQHF. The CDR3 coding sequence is TGTGCCAGTAGGGAGGGGATCAATCAGCCCCAGCATTTT.